This T cell receptor beta chain was sequenced for a study of radiation and T cells in renal cell carcinoma. The sample's time point: blood 2 weeks post-SBRT. Treatment of the sample: 15 Gy SBRT to primary tumor, nephrectomy 4 weeks later. Radiation-treated patients gave blood at baseline, week 2 and week 4. Clear cell pathology was present in this patient's renal cell carcinoma. Study-level points and caveats: In blood, top tumor clones expanded by 2 weeks, shrinking by 4. Baseline intratumoral clonotype presence is unknown without pretreatment biopsies.

Points on this clone: Its specificity is unknown. This sample also contains other DNA sequences that code for the same CDR3.

Germline trimming cut 3 bases from V and 3 bases from J; bases unmatched to any gene: 2. From germline, CDR1 is MNHNS and CDR2 SASEGT. CDR3 length: 13 residues. Profiled with immunoSEQ multiplex PCR; TCRdb holds only in-frame clones, not every one. This table has 100,000 to 150,000 clones, over 75% appearing once. The specimen was blood, collected from a patient whose treatment included radiotherapy and nephrectomy. The rearrangement joins TRBV6-1 to TRBJ2-7, with 7 nucleotides matching TRBD1. The receptor was derived from a man aged 50-59 years with renal cell carcinoma. CDR3 in amino acids: CASSEGQHYEQYF. CDR3 DNA sequence: TGTGCCAGCAGTGAGGGACAGCACTACGAGCAGTACTTC.